The entry that follows covers one T cell receptor beta chain sequence. This entry belongs to a study of blood T cell dynamics during melanoma immunotherapy. The overall study: Metastatic melanoma patients received first-line pembrolizumab or nivolumab plus ipilimumab.

Germline CDR1 and CDR2: SGHTA and FQGNSA. The CDR3 is 15 amino acids. The V segment lost 1 base and the J segment 5 bases; nucleotides outside the gene matches: 3. The data were produced by immunoSEQ multiplex PCR, yet TCRdb's version contains in-frame clones alone and is incomplete. The table shows fewer than 13,000 clones, with 87% occurring only once. Noted time point: week 3, after first cycle of checkpoint inhibitor. Sampling occurred pretreatment (T0) and at week 3 (W3), after cycle one of checkpoint blockade. J is TRBJ2-5 and V is TRBV7-2; TRBD1 aligns across 11 bases. The sequencing here drew on blood, taken from a patient treated with checkpoint blockade. This receptor was obtained from a human donor with melanoma. The DNA of the CDR3 is TGTGCCAGCAGCTTAGGGGACAGGGGGTTTGAGACCCAGTACTTC. Translating gives CASSLGDRGFETQYF.